The 9 T cell receptor beta chains given below trace back to one sample, sequenced in a study of shared clonotypes between healthy human individuals. Method: immunoSEQ multiplex PCR; TCRdb's copy keeps in-frame clones and lacks some. The repertoire includes 470,000 or so clones, roughly 80% of them detected once, and roughly 13% sits in the top ten. Sequenced sample: PBMCs. The source is a woman in her 40s in good health. Some clones in this sample may be carry-over from other donors' samples.

This chain joins TRBV11-2 and TRBJ1-2; 8 bases are a match to TRBD1. The germline V gene has CDR1 SGHAT and CDR2 FQNNGV. CDR3 length: 13 amino acids. Unmatched junction bases numbered 8, after V lost 8 bases and J lost 6 bases. CDR3 coding DNA: TGTGCCAGCGGGGTGGCAGGGGGCCATGGCTACACCTTC. This sequence encodes CASGVAGGHGYTF. The complete variable domain, with remaining parts taken from reference TRBV11-2 and TRBJ1-2, reads EAGVAQSPRYKIIEKRQSVAFWCNPISGHATLYWYQQILGQGPKLLIQFQNNGVVDDSQLPKDRFSAERLKGVDSTLKIQPAKLEDSAVYLCASGVAGGHGYTFGSGTRLTVV.

As regards this clone: This may be a read error, as it is one base from a much larger clone. The chain uses TRBV30 and TRBJ1-6; D remains unclear. This CDR3 contains 14 residues. Germline CDR1 GTSNPN, CDR2 SVGIG (reference sequence). The V gene lost 2 bases and the J gene lost 8 bases, with 13 bases spanning the gap. CDR3 in DNA: TGTGCCTGGAGTATTGAGTTAAGGTATTCACCCCTCCACTTT. It is translated as CAWSIELRYSPLHF.

This clone came up once. The gene calls are TRBV7-9 and TRBJ2-1; tentative D call: TRBD1 (6 bases). CDR3 length: 14 residues. Deletions cut 2 bases from V and 7 bases from J, with 12 bases between. The germline CDR1 and CDR2 sequences are SEHNR and FQNEAQ (reference sequence). CDR3 residues: CASSLNQGTNEQFF. As DNA, the CDR3 is TGTGCCAGCAGCTTAAACCAGGGGACGAATGAGCAGTTCTTC.

CDR3 coding DNA: TGTGCCAGCAGTTTGGGACGGAACTCTGGGGCCAACGTCCTGACTTTC. This encodes CASSLGRNSGANVLTF. V is TRBV6-6 and J is TRBJ2-6; D possibly matches TRBD1 or TRBD2 (5 bases each). The V gene lost 4 bases and the J gene lost 0 bases, with 10 bases spanning the gap. The CDR3 extends over 16 amino acids. Germline values: CDR1 MNHNY, CDR2 SVGAGI (reference sequence).

The CDR3 bases are TGTGCCAGCAGCTTGAGAGGGGGTACCTACAATGAGCAGTTCTTC. Translating gives CASSLRGGTYNEQFF. J is TRBJ2-1 and V is TRBV5-6; tentatively, D is TRBD1 (6 bases). The ends were cut back, 1 base at V and 2 bases at J, with 10 bases in the middle. The CDR3 length is 15 residues. The germline V gene has CDR1 SGHDT and CDR2 YYEEEE. The whole variable domain, remainder taken from reference TRBV5-6 and TRBJ2-1, is DAGVTQSPTHLIKTRGQQVTLRCSPKSGHDTVSWYQQALGQGPQFIFQYYEEEERQRGNFPDRFSGHQFPNYSSELNVNALLLGDSALYLCASSLRGGTYNEQFFGPGTRLTVL.

The rearrangement uses TRBV7-9 and TRBJ2-4; a weak D match, TRBD1 (6 bases). The V gene's germline CDR1 is SEHNR and CDR2 FQNEAQ (reference sequence). Deletions cut 7 bases from V and 1 base from J, with 14 bases between. This CDR3 is built from 15 residues. The CDR3 DNA is TGTGCCAGCAACAACAGGGTGTCGGCCAAAAACATTCAGTACTTC. It yields the protein CASNNRVSAKNIQYF.

The rearrangement links TRBV19 to TRBJ1-5; D might be TRBD1 (6 bases). The V end was cut by 4 bases, the J end by 0 bases, with 10 bases between. Germline values: CDR1 LNHDA, CDR2 SQIVND (reference sequence). CDR3 size: 15 residues. The CDR3: CASSNQGNSNQPQHF. In nucleotides, the CDR3 is TGTGCCAGTAGTAACCAGGGGAATAGCAATCAGCCCCAGCATTTT.

V is TRBV5-1 and J is TRBJ2-3; 15 nucleotides align to TRBD2. Germline CDR1 is SGHRS and CDR2 is YFSETQ. J was trimmed by 3 bases and V by 4 bases; bases with no gene match: 0. This CDR3 spans 15 amino acids. The CDR3 DNA is TGCGCCAGCAGCGGACTAGCGGGAGGGACAGATACGCAGTATTTT. It translates to CASSGLAGGTDTQYF.

The chain employs TRBV6-4 and TRBJ2-1; 9 bases are shared with TRBD2. Germline V gives CDR1 MRHNA, CDR2 SNTAGT. The CDR3 spans 15 residues. J was trimmed by 7 bases and V by 0 bases; bases with no gene match: 4. Written as DNA, the CDR3 is TGTGCCAGCAGTGACTCGGCGGGAGGGCCGAATGAGCAGTTCTTC. Translating it yields CASSDSAGGPNEQFF.